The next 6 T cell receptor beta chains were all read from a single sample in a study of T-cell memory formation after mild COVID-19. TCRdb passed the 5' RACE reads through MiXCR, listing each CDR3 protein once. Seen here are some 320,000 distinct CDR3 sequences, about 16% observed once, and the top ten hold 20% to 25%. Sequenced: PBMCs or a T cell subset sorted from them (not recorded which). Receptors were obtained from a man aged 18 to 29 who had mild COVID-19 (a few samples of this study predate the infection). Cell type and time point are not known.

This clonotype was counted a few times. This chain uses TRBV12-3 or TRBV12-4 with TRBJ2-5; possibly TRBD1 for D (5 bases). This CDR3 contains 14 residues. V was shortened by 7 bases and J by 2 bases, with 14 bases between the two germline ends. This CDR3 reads CASTPWGRQETQYF. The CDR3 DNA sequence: TGTGCCAGCACTCCCTGGGGCAGACAAGAGACCCAGTACTTC.

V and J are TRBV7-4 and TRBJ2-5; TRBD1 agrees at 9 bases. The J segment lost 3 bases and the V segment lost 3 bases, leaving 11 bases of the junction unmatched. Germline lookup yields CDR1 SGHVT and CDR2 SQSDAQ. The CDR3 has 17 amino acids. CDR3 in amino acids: CASSFFPRDRVEETQYF. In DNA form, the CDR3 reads TGTGCCAGCAGCTTTTTTCCCCGGGACAGGGTGGAAGAGACCCAGTACTTC.

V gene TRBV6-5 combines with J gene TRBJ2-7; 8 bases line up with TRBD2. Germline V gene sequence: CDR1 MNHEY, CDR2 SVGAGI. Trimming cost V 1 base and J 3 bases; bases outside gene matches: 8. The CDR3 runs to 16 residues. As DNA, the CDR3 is TGTGCCAGCAGTTACTTAGCGGGAAGGGGCCACTACGAGCAGTACTTC. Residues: CASSYLAGRGHYEQYF.

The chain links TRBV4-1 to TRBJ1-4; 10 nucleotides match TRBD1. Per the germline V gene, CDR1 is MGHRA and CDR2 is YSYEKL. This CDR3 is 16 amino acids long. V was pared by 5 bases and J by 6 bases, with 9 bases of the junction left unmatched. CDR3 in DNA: TGCGCCAGCAGCGCACCGGGACAGGGGCGAGATGAAAAACTGTTTTTT. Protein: CASSAPGQGRDEKLFF.

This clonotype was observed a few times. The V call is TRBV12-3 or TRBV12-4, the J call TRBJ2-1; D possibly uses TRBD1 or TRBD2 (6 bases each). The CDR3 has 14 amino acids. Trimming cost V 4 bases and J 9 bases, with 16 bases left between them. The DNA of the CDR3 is TGTGCCAGCAGTTCACTAGCTTCAGGGGTTGAGCAGTTCTTC. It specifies CASSSLASGVEQFF.

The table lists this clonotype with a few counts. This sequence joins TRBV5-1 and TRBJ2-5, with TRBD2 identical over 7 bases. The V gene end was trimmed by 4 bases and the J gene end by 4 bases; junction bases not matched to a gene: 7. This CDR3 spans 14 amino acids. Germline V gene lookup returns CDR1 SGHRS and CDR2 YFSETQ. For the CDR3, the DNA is TGCGCCAGCAGCCCCAGACTAGCACGAGAGACCCAGTACTTC. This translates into CASSPRLARETQYF. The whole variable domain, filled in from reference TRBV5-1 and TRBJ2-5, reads KAGVTQTPRYLIKTRGQQVTLSCSPISGHRSVSWYQQTPGQGLQFLFEYFSETQRNKGNFPGRFSGRQFSNSRSEMNVSTLELGDSALYLCASSPRLARETQYFGPGTRLLVL.